This TCR beta chain was captured in a study of T cell repertoires in cytomegalovirus infection. One entry per CDR3 protein, called by TCRdb with MiXCR from the reads. The table lists around 440,000 distinct CDR3 sequences, around 10% of them singletons. The germline V gene encodes CDR1 SGHDT and CDR2 YYEEEE. The CDR3 contains 17 residues. V dropped 3 bases and J dropped 0 bases, with 16 bases sitting between them. Study-wide findings and caveats: The ex vivo response was dominated by HLA-C-restricted CMV-specific TCR beta clonotypes.

This clonotype occurred many times. Its antigen is unidentified. The sequence was collected from a human donor in good health (CMV status not recorded). Some clones in this sample may be carry-over from other donors' samples. The sequenced sample was PBMCs. This chain uses TRBV5-6 with TRBJ1-3; the D gene is possibly TRBD1 (6 bases). In DNA, the CDR3 is TGTGCCAGCAGCTCGATCATCGGACAGCTCTCTGGAAACACCATATATTTT. This translates into CASSSIIGQLSGNTIYF.